This T cell receptor (beta chain) was profiled in a study of tumor-infiltrating lymphocytes in primary liver carcinoma. Study background: Productive TCRbeta read yields ran from roughly 3.65 to 7.13 million per sample and were similar between tissues. Study-wide findings and caveats: Tumor top-250-clone fractions significantly exceeded those of blood (p = 0.039).

Termini included, the CDR3 measures 14 amino acids. A note on this clonotype: Its antigen is undetermined. No conserved phenylalanine or tryptophan is present at the end of the CDR3, so a read error is the likely explanation. The DNA is omitted, as the CDR3 cannot be located on it reliably, and the CDR3 follows TCRdb's listing.

Starting from roughly 540 ng of total RNA, TCR beta cDNA was produced with a primer in the constant region. Slightly modified ARM-PCR, run as three nested multiplex PCR rounds, produced the TCR beta libraries. Rounds one and two of PCR, each of roughly 10 cycles, were primed with TRBV1-TRBV30 forward primers and a C-beta reverse primer. Each CDR3 protein gets one entry after TCRdb re-called the multiplex PCR reads with MiXCR. Of fewer than 350,000 distinct CDR3 sequences in the sample, around three fifths were seen once. Unsorted whole blood served as the source of blood RNA, and germline DNA was extracted as well. Patients showed chronic HBV infection and an absence of prior treatment.

Sequenced sample: peripheral blood. The rearrangement uses TRBV21-1 and TRBJ1-1. TRBV21-1 is a pseudogene. This clonotype was obtained from a man aged 40-49 years with primary liver carcinoma and hepatitis B virus infection. CDR3 loop: CASWDRERDTEAFL.